Presented here are 10 T cell receptor beta chains from one specimen sequenced in a study of cytomegalovirus exposure and HLA in healthy donors. Primers included in the PCR were 60 Vbeta and 13 Jbeta primers. Assay: immunoSEQ multiplex PCR; the TCRdb copy retains only in-frame clones and omits some. The sample has 170,000 or so clones; about 80% are singletons. The sample consisted of PBMCs. The receptors were gathered from a man aged 30 to 39 in good health and CMV-seropositive.

The CDR3 region is CASSRLRDGYTF. The CDR3 bases are TGTGCCAGCAGCCGGCTCAGGGATGGCTACACCTTC. J is TRBJ1-2 and V is TRBV14; D might be TRBD1 (5 bases). The CDR3 is made up of 12 amino acids. Trimming cost V 4 bases and J 6 bases, with 9 bases left between them. Germline-derived CDR1 and CDR2 are SGHDN and FVKESK.

This chain links TRBV6-1 with TRBJ1-2; the D is unclear. Germline V gene data show CDR1 as MNHNS and CDR2 as SASEGT. This CDR3 comprises 14 residues. V was pared by 8 bases and J by 0 bases, with 13 bases between. The CDR3 nucleotides read TGTGCCAGCGGACTCGGACGGACTAACTATGGCTACACCTTC. Its translation: CASGLGRTNYGYTF.

The rearrangement joins TRBV6-5 to TRBJ1-2; D is undetermined. Trimming took off 5 bases at V and 9 bases at J, with 22 bases between the two ends. This CDR3 is built from 15 residues. From germline, CDR1 is MNHEY and CDR2 SVGAGI. For the CDR3, the DNA is TGTGCCAGCAGTCGAAACGGAGACCGACTTATGAGCTACACCTTC. This gives the protein CASSRNGDRLMSYTF.

To note about this clone: Other DNA sequences from this sample encode an identical CDR3 as well. The chain is built from TRBV5-1 and TRBJ2-7, with a possible D match to TRBD1 (6 bases). Trimming removed 0 bases from V and 2 bases from J, with 12 bases in between. The CDR3 totals 15 residues. CDR1 is SGHRS, CDR2 YFSETQ, per germline. CDR3 in DNA: TGCGCCAGCAGCTTGGTACAGGGCAGCCCCTACGAGCAGTACTTC. It yields the protein CASSLVQGSPYEQYF.

The rearrangement joins TRBV5-1 to TRBJ2-7, with TRBD1 as a possible D gene (6 bases). V gave up 2 bases and J gave up 7 bases, with 22 bases separating them. The CDR3 totals 16 residues. Per germline, CDR1 SGHRS and CDR2 YFSETQ. CDR3 in amino acids: CASSFARGSRTTEQYF. CDR3 coding DNA: TGCGCCAGCAGCTTCGCCAGGGGTTCCCGAACTACTGAGCAGTACTTC.

The genes are TRBV19 and TRBJ1-1, with D perhaps matching TRBD1 (5 bases). V was cut by 4 bases and J by 7 bases, with 13 bases left in between. Germline V gene lookup returns CDR1 LNHDA and CDR2 SQIVND (reference sequence). The CDR3 consists of 13 residues. The CDR3 here is CASSTSTEFEAFF. The CDR3 nucleotides are TGTGCCAGTAGTACCTCGACAGAGTTTGAAGCTTTCTTT.

The genes are TRBV6-1 and TRBJ2-5; TRBD1 agrees at 11 bases. With 6 bases clipped from V and 4 bases from J, the junction kept 7 bases outside the gene matches. Germline V gene lookup returns CDR1 MNHNS and CDR2 SASEGT. This CDR3 comprises 15 residues. The CDR3 region has the DNA TGTGCCAGCAGCCTGGACAGGGGGCTTACAGAGACCCAGTACTTC. It translates to CASSLDRGLTETQYF.

CDR3 sequence reads: CASSLGGAGGLREQYF. The CDR3 DNA sequence: TGTGCCAGCAGCTTAGGGGGAGCGGGGGGACTTCGCGAGCAGTACTTC. The chain links TRBV7-2 to TRBJ2-7, with 9 bases lining up with TRBD2. This CDR3 spans 16 amino acids. CDR1 SGHTA and CDR2 FQGNSA come from the germline V gene. V trimming: 1 base; J trimming: 6 bases; junction bases outside the gene matches: 10.

The genes are TRBV4-3 and TRBJ2-3; TRBD1 agrees at 7 bases. Germline V lookup: CDR1 LGHNA, CDR2 YSLEER. V dropped 4 bases and J dropped 1; count of bases not matched to a gene: 5. The CDR3 covers 15 residues. CDR3 in amino acids: CASSPHRGGTDTQYF. For the CDR3, the DNA is TGCGCCAGCAGCCCACACAGGGGCGGCACAGATACGCAGTATTTT.

The CDR3 nucleotides are TGCGCCAGCAGTGACGGGAGATCCTACGAGCAGTACTTC. It specifies CASSDGRSYEQYF. V usage is TRBV10-1 and J usage is TRBJ2-7, with D possibly being TRBD2 (6 bases). The CDR3 is 13 amino acids. Germline V lookup: CDR1 WNHNN, CDR2 SYGVQD (reference sequence). The germline V and J ends were trimmed by 3 bases and 1 base, with 7 bases remaining between them.